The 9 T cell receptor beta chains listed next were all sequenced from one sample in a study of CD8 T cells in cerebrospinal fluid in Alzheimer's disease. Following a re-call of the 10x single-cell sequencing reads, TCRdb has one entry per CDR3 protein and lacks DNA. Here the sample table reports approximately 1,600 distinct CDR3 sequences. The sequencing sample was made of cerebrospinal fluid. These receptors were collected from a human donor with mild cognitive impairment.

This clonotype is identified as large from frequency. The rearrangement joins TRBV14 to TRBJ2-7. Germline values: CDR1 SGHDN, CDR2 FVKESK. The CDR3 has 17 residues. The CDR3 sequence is CASSQDFSSDLMGEQYF.

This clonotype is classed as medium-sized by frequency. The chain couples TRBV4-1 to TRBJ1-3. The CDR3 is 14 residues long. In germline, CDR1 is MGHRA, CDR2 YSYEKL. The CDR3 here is CASSFTAEGNTIYF.

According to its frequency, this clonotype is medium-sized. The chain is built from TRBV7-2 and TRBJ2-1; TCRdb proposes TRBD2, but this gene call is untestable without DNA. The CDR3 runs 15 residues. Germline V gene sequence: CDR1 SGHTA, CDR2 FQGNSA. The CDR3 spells CASSVGLLSYNEQFF.

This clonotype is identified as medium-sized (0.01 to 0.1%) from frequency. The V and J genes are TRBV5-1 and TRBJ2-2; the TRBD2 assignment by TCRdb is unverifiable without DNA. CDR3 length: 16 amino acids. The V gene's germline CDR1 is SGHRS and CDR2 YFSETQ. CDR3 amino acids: CASSLGLAGLTGELFF.

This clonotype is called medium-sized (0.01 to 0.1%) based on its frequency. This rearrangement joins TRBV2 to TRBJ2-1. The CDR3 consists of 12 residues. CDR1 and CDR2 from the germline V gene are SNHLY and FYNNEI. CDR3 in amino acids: CASRGSRSGQFF.

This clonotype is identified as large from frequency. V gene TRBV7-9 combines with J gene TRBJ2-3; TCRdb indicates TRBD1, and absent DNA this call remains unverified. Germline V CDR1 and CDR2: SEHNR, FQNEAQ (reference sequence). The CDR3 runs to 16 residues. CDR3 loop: CASSWAGQGLPDTQYF.

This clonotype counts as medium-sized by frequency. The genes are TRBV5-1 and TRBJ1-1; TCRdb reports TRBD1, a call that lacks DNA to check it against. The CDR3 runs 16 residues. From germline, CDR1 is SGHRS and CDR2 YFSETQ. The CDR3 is CASSFTGVRQNTEAFF. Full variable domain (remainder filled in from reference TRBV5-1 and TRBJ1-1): KAGVTQTPRYLIKTRGQQVTLSCSPISGHRSVSWYQQTPGQGLQFLFEYFSETQRNKGNFPGRFSGRQFSNSRSEMNVSTLELGDSALYLCASSFTGVRQNTEAFFGQGTRLTVV.

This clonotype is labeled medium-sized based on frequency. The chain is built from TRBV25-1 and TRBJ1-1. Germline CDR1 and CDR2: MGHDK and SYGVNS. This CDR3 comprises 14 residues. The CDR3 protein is CASSEGRYNTEAFF.

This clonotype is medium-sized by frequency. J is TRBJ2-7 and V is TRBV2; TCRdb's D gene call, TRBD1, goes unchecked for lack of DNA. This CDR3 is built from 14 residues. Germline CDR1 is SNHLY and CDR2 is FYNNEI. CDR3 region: CASSGSGGTYEQYF. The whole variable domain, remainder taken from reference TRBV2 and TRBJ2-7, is EPEVTQTPSHQVTQMGQEVILRCVPISNHLYFYWYRQILGQKVEFLVSFYNNEISEKSEIFDDQFSVERPDGSNFTLKIRSTKLEDSAMYFCASSGSGGTYEQYFGPGTRLTVT.